A selection of T cell receptor beta chains follows, all from one sample in a study of blood T cell repertoires in COVID-19. Using immunoSEQ multiplex PCR, the repertoire was profiled, and TCRdb retains in-frame clones only, with some absent. The profile shows over 250,000 clones, roughly four fifths of them singletons. The sequenced sample was PBMCs or T cells enriched from blood (not recorded which). The receptors shown here come from a man aged 25-40 years with acute COVID-19. CDR3s leave out the opening cysteine and the closing phenylalanine or tryptophan.

V	J	CDR3
TRBV6-5	TRBJ2-3	ASSGTSGGADTQY
TRBV28	TRBJ1-4	ASRQGFDEKLF
TRBV3-1/TRBV3-2	TRBJ1-1	ASSRLYTEAF
TRBV21-1	TRBJ1-5	AIRKGAEGNQPQH
TRBV6-5	TRBJ1-3	ASSYLASSGNTIY
TRBV5-1	TRBJ2-1	ASSFLAGGSLEYEQF
TRBV2	TRBJ1-1	ASSPSSGVGATEAF
TRBV7-9	TRBJ1-1	ASSPGSVVNTEAF
TRBV28	TRBJ1-1	ASSFPYTEAF
TRBV12-3/TRBV12-4	TRBJ1-4	ASRREGRELF
TRBV7-7	TRBJ2-1	ASSLGTSYNEQF
TRBV27	TRBJ2-3	ASSSWSLTDTQY
TRBV5-4	TRBJ2-5	ASSSSGRETQY
TRBV27	TRBJ1-2	ASSPDLLRSGYT
TRBV6-5	TRBJ2-1	ASSSDRGPYNEQF
TRBV6-1	TRBJ2-2	ASSGIRTGWNTGELF
TRBV30	TRBJ1-5	AWTPGRINQPQH
TRBV19	TRBJ1-5	ASSSGGPQPQH
TRBV7-9	TRBJ2-6	ASSEGDSSSGANVLT
TRBV19	TRBJ2-1	ASSMSGNNEQF
TRBV30	TRBJ2-1	AWSVQGTGEQF
TRBV19	TRBJ2-5	ASSIRQGGLFRGETQY
TRBV5-1	TRBJ2-6	ASSWPPQGAGANVLT
TRBV18	TRBJ1-3	ASSERQGLSGNTIY
TRBV4-3	TRBJ1-1	ASSQEVLAEYITEAF
TRBV11-2	TRBJ2-2	ASSYQGSQTTGELF
TRBV5-4	TRBJ1-2	ASSWRDSSYGYT
TRBV20-1	TRBJ1-2	SAPLGGSYT
TRBV5-5	TRBJ2-3	ASTPLGGGYTDTQY
TRBV9	TRBJ2-4	ASSVGQTKNIQY
TRBV6-5	TRBJ2-2	ASETSGYTGELF
TRBV19	TRBJ1-1	ASSIEQGAF
TRBV3-1/TRBV3-2	TRBJ2-2	ASSQRLAGAGELF
TRBV3-1/TRBV3-2	TRBJ2-3	ASSPTHSRSTDTQY
TRBV29-1	TRBJ1-2	SVPPGTGGYGYT
TRBV28	TRBJ1-1	ASSKIRLPNTEAF
TRBV5-4	TRBJ2-4	ASSVKSQGKNIQY
TRBV5-1	TRBJ1-2	ASSLVRDRALPRLGYT
TRBV4-2	TRBJ1-2	ATKLNGGVGYGYT
TRBV19	TRBJ2-1	ASQRTSGDNEQF
TRBV18	TRBJ1-1	ASSPGIQVTEAF
TRBV9	TRBJ2-5	ASSGSGRPQETQY
TRBV11-2	TRBJ1-1	ASSLVVTSGNTEAF
TRBV30	TRBJ1-1	AWSRQGTEAF
TRBV5-1	TRBJ2-3	ASSSGTDTQY
TRBV25-1	TRBJ2-5	ASSDGAGGSQETQY
TRBV20-1	TRBJ1-2	SAREGPGYT
TRBV12-3/TRBV12-4	TRBJ1-1	ASSWTGRPSAF
TRBV6-5	TRBJ1-2	ASSYVGQGSGYT
TRBV5-4	TRBJ2-1	ASSWPQGTGHEQF
TRBV12-3/TRBV12-4	TRBJ1-1	ASSWGVVAEAF
TRBV12-3/TRBV12-4	TRBJ1-3	ATDRAHTIY
TRBV7-2	TRBJ1-2	ASSLTSGTGTAGYT
TRBV2	TRBJ2-6	ASSERGQGAGANVLT
TRBV28	TRBJ2-5	ASSLDWTSETQY